The clone carrying this T cell receptor beta chain showed up just a few times. Profiled with immunoSEQ multiplex PCR; TCRdb holds only in-frame clones, not every one. The top ten hold roughly 40% of the sample, which has about 24,000 clones, over 55% seen once. The data derive from a study of blood T cell repertoires in COVID-19. V gave up 3 bases and J gave up 3 bases; unmatched junction bases: 6. Germline V gene lookup returns CDR1 LGHNA and CDR2 YSLEER. The CDR3 contains 16 residues. The sequence was obtained from a woman older than 75 with acute or convalescent COVID-19. Sequenced input: peripheral blood. This chain uses TRBV4-3 with TRBJ2-2; 8 nucleotides line up with TRBD1. CDR3 residues: CASSQRQGPHTGELFF. The CDR3 DNA follows: TGCGCCAGCAGCCAGCGACAGGGGCCTCACACCGGGGAGCTGTTTTTT.